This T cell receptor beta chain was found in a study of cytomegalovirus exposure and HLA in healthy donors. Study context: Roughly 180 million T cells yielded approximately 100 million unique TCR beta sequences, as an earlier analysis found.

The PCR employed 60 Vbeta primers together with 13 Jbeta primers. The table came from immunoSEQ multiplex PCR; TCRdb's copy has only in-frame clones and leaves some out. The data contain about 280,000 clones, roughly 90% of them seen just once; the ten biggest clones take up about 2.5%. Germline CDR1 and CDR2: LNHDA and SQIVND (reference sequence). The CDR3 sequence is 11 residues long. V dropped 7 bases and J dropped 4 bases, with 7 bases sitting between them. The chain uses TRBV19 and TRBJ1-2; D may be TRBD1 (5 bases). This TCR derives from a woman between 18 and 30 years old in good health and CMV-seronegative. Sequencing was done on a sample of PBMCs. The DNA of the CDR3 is TGTGCCAGTATGACAGTCTATGGCTACACCTTC. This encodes CASMTVYGYTF.